This T cell receptor (beta chain) was documented in a study of human T cells and chemical hapten exposure (dated by TCRdb to about 2021). In terms of the full investigation: For sensitization, 2% DPC in acetone was applied to a 2 cm by 2 cm area of upper inner arm skin. Patient blood was sampled pre-sensitization (week 0) and at 2, 6 and about 24 weeks after DPC sensitization. In alopecia patients, the study followed how the peripheral blood TCR repertoire changed in vivo over primary and secondary sensitization to diphenylcyclopropenone (DPC), a hapten. Nearly 30 alopecia patients provided blood for TCR sequencing at one to four time points (pre-sensitization, 2, 6 and 24 weeks). Libraries were pooled for sequencing, and per-sample TCR yields varied mainly because of small differences in library volumes within the pool. The patient cohort, mostly female, included alopecia areata with under or over 50% scalp involvement, alopecia totalis and alopecia universalis. Throughout the approximately 24-week study period, patients were also given weekly therapeutic DPC doses on the scalp. Patch tests used Finn chambers with 0.01% DPC on the upper back, scored after 6 days by International Contact Dermatitis Research Group standards. What the authors observed across the whole study: Patch test score was positively correlated with the number of PT1 expanded TCRs, with significance at thresholds 8, 16 and 32 but not at 4. Compared with pre-sensitization or healthy control sets, expanded TCRs formed significantly more large CDR3 similarity clusters, which is consistent with antigen-driven responses. All patients had alopecia, a presumed autoimmune disease, so their immune response might differ from that of healthy individuals. The number of TCRs above 1 in 1000 frequency did not change with DPC sensitization; there was no evidence of global repertoire structure alterations. Repeated subsampling changed both the strength of the expansion versus patch-test correlation and the threshold at which the correlation became significant.

This clonotype turned up a few times. The antigen this receptor binds is unknown. Base quality data are lacking; no much larger clone is found one base away. The germline V gene supplies CDR1 MNHEY and CDR2 SVGEGT. V is trimmed back by 6 bases and J by 4 bases, and the junction contains 13 bases that no gene match accounts for. The CDR3 holds 17 amino acids from the cysteine to the phenylalanine. Of all the DNA, just the CDR3 is kept, 51 bases in frame from base 1. This specimen's time point label, interpreted: patch test 3, about 24 weeks after DPC sensitization. The treatment or condition label, read with the paper, signifies: therapeutic diphenylcyclopropenone sensitization with weekly scalp DPC. Blood at each patch-test visit was drawn before the patch test was applied. Eligible patients were aged 18 to 70, diagnosed with alopecia, deemed suitable for DPC therapy, and excluded if pregnant. Total RNA was extracted from unfractionated whole blood collected in Tempus Blood RNA tubes.

The library came from RACE. These reads were obtained on a NextSeq 500. Library preparation attached unique molecular identifiers to individual cDNA molecules for quantitative, reproducible TCR counting. Both TCR alpha and TCR beta chains were sequenced from each blood RNA sample. The authors' analysis ran thus. Samples had a median of approximately 96,000 TCRs, with a range from about 20,000 to 690,600. The Decombinator software suite was used to annotate the V, J and CDR3 of the TCR reads. For the PS versus PT1 abundance plots, all samples were subsampled to the same number of TCRs (28,000). TCRs were defined as expanded if absent before sensitization and observed at least eight times at the 2-week time point. The public reads were reprocessed in TCRdb via fastp at Q25 and MiXCR, keeping in-frame beta chains. Every CDR3 protein is listed once, alongside the most common genes and DNA of its rows. In this record, the V and J calls reflect TCRdb's handling and not the investigators' own analysis. The sample table shows about 190,000 distinct CDR3 sequences, and 24% are seen once. Together, the top ten hold 2.5% of the sample.

The TCR sequence derives from a woman aged 40 to 50 with alopecia areata. Some clones in this sample may be carry-over from other donors' samples. The sample was whole blood, taken in connection with sensitization to the hapten diphenylcyclopropenone (DPC). This chain is built from TRBV6-2 or TRBV6-3 and TRBJ2-1; 9 central bases correspond to TRBD2. CDR3 loop: CASRGGPLSGRYNEQFF. In nucleotides, the sequence is TGTGCCAGCAGGGGCGGGCCGCTGAGCGGGAGGTACAATGAGCAGTTCTTC.